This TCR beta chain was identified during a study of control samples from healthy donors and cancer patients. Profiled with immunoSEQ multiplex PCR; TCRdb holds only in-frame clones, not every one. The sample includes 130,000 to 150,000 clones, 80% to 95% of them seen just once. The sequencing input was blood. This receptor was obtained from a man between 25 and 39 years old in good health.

In nucleotides, the CDR3 is TGTGCCAGCAGTAACGGATACAATGAGCAGTTCTTC. Encoded protein: CASSNGYNEQFF. The chain combines TRBV7-3 with TRBJ2-1, with D unclear. Deletions cut 6 bases from V and 4 bases from J, with 7 bases between. CDR1 is SGHTA, CDR2 FQGTGA, per germline. This CDR3 has 12 residues.